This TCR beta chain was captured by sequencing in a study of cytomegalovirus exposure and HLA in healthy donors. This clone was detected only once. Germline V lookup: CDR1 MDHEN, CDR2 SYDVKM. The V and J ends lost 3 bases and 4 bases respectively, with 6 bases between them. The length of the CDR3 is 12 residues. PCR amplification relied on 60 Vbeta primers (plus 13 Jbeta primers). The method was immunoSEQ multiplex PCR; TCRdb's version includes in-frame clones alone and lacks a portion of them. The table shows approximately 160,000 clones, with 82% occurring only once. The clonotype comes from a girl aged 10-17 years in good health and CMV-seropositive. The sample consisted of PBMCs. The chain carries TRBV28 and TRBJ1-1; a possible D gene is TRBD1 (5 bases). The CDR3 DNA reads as TGTGCCAGCAGTTTCAGGGCCACTGAAGCTTTCTTT. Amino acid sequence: CASSFRATEAFF.